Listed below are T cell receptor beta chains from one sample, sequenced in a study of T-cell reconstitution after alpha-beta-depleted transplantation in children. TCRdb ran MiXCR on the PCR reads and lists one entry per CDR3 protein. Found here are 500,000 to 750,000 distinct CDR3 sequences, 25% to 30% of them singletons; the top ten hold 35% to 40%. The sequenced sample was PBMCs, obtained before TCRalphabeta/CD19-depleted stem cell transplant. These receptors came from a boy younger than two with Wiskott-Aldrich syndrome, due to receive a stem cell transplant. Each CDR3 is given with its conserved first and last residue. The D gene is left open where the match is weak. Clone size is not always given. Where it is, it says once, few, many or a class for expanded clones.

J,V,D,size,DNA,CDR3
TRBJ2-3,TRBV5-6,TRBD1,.,TGTGCCAGCAGCTTGGTCGGGACAGGGGGCGCCGCGGAGTATTTT,CASSLVGTGGAAEYF
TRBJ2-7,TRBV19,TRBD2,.,TGTGCCAGTAGTGGAAGCGGGAGGGCGGACGAGCAGTACTTC,CASSGSGRADEQYF
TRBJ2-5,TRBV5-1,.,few,TGCGCCAGCAGCTTGGGACCGCGGGAAGAGACCCAGTACTTC,CASSLGPREETQYF
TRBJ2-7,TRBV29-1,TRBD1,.,TGCAGCGTAACAGGGGGCGTACTCTACGAGCAGTACTTC,CSVTGGVLYEQYF
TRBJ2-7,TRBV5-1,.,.,TGCGCCAGCAGCTTAGGAACAGCGGTCTACGAGCAGTACTTC,CASSLGTAVYEQYF
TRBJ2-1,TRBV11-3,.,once,TGTGCCAGCAGCTTAGATAATGACTACAATGAGCAGTTCTTC,CASSLDNDYNEQFF
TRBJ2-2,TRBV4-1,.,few,TGCGCCAGCAGCCAACAAGCGACTCACGCGAACACCGGGGAGCTGTTTTTT,CASSQQATHANTGELFF
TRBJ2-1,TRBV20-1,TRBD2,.,TGCAGTGCTTATAGGCTAGCGGGGGCCCTAGACAATGAGCAGTTCTTC,CSAYRLAGALDNEQFF
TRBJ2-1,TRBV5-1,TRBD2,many,TGCGCCAGCAGCTTACTAGCGGGAAATGAGCAGTTCTTC,CASSLLAGNEQFF
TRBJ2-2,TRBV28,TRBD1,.,TGTGCCAGCAGTTTAAATACAGGGGTATCCGGGGAGCTGTTTTTT,CASSLNTGVSGELFF
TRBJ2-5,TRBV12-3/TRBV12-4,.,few,TGTGCCAGCAGACTGGGACCCCCGGTTCAGACCCAGTACTTC,CASRLGPPVQTQYF
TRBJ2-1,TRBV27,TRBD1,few,TGTGCCAGCAGTTTTTATGGGACAGGGCAGTTCTTC,CASSFYGTGQFF
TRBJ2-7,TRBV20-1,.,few,TGCAGTGCTAGAGTTCAACAGGGACTGCCCTACGAGCAGTACTTC,CSARVQQGLPYEQYF
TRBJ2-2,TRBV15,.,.,TGTGCCACCAGCCTCGACCCTGACACCGGGGAGCTGTTTTTT,CATSLDPDTGELFF
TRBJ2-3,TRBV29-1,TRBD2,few,TGCAGCGCTGCGACTAGCGGGGCAGATACGCAGTATTTT,CSAATSGADTQYF
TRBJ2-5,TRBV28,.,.,TGTGCCAGCAGGCGACAGGGAGGAGAGACCCAGTACTTC,CASRRQGGETQYF
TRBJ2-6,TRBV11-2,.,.,TGTGCCAGCAGCCCAAGAACCGAAACGGGGGCCTCTGGGGCCAACGTCCTGACTTTC,CASSPRTETGASGANVLTF
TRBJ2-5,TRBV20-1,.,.,TGCAGTGCTAGAGTGACTGGGCAAGAGACCCAGTACTTC,CSARVTGQETQYF
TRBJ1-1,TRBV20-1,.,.,TGCAGTGCCGAACTAAGGAACACTGAAGCTTTCTTT,CSAELRNTEAFF
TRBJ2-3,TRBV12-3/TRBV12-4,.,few,TGTGCCAGCAGGGAACTGGGCACAGATACGCAGTATTTT,CASRELGTDTQYF
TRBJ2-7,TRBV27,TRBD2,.,TGTGCCAGCAGTTTACGGGCCGGGGGGAACTCCTACGAGCAGTACTTC,CASSLRAGGNSYEQYF
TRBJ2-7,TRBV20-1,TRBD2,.,TGCAGTGCTACCAAAAGAGATAGCGGGAAGGTCTACGAGCAGTACTTC,CSATKRDSGKVYEQYF
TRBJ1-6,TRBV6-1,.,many,TGTGCCAGCAGTCTGGGAGGGGCAGGCGGCTTTAATTCACCCCTCCACTTT,CASSLGGAGGFNSPLHF
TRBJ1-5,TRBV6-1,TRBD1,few,TGTGCCAGCAGTAGAAGACAGGGGGGTCAGCCCCAGCATTTT,CASSRRQGGQPQHF
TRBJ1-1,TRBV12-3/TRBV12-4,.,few,TGTGCCAGCGGGGTGTGGATGGGAGACACTGAAGCTTTCTTT,CASGVWMGDTEAFF
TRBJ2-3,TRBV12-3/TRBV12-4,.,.,TGTGCCAGCAGTCCCAGCTCCTGGGGGGATACGCAGTATTTT,CASSPSSWGDTQYF
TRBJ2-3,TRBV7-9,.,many,TGTGCCAGCAGCTTACGGCTCACAGATACGCAGTATTTT,CASSLRLTDTQYF
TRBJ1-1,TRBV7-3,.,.,TGTGCCAGCAGCTTATTTCAGGGGACGATGGCTTTCTTT,CASSLFQGTMAFF
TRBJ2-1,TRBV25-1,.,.,TGTGCCAGCAGTACTTGGGGGGAGGCCAATGAGCAGTTCTTC,CASSTWGEANEQFF
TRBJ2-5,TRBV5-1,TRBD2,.,TGCGCCAGCAGCCCGTTAACTAGCGGCCAAGAGACCCAGTACTTC,CASSPLTSGQETQYF
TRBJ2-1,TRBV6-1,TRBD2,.,TGTGCCAGCAGCGGGAGGACCTACAATGAGCAGTTCTTC,CASSGRTYNEQFF
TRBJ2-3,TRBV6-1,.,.,TGTGCCAGCAGTGGTCGGACAGCGGGCACAGATACGCAGTATTTT,CASSGRTAGTDTQYF